These 23 T cell receptor beta chains originate from one sample sequenced in a study of blood T cell repertoires in COVID-19. Assay used: immunoSEQ multiplex PCR; TCRdb lists only in-frame clones, some missing. Of 200,000 to 250,000 clones in the sample, approximately 82% are singletons; the top ten hold roughly a tenth. Sequenced input: peripheral blood. Receptors originate from a man aged 50 to 59 with active or convalescent COVID-19.

The chain uses TRBV5-6 and TRBJ1-5; D might be TRBD1 (6 bases). The CDR3 has 14 amino acids. Trimming stripped 2 bases from V and 5 bases from J, with 11 bases between. CDR1 is SGHDT and CDR2 is YYEEEE in the germline V gene. In DNA, the CDR3 is TGTGCCAGCAGCTTTGGCAGGGGAGATCAGCCCCAGCATTTT. Encoded protein: CASSFGRGDQPQHF.

This clone was found once. V and J are TRBV18 and TRBJ1-2; D is unclear. Trimming left V 2 bases short and J 8 bases short, with 6 bases between. In germline, CDR1 is KGHSH, CDR2 LQKENI. The CDR3 contains 11 residues. The CDR3, as DNA: TGTGCCAGCTCACCAGGTCGGGGCTACACCTTC. Protein: CASSPGRGYTF.

The chain couples TRBV12-1 to TRBJ2-3; the table's D call, TRBD2, has no DNA check behind it. TRBV12-1 is a listed pseudogene. The CDR3 totals 20 residues. Here the CDR3 reads CASSFECLCPRLPPWWTQYF. CDR3 sequence (DNA): TGTGCCAGCAGCTTTGAATGTTTGTGCCCTAGGCTACCGCCGTGGTGGACGCAGTATTTT.

J is TRBJ2-1 and V is TRBV5-4; 7 bases fit TRBD2. V was pared by 3 bases and J by 10 bases, with 1 base of the junction left unmatched. The germline gives CDR1 SGHNT, CDR2 YYREEE (reference sequence). The CDR3 contains 11 residues. The CDR3 DNA reads TGTGCCAGCAGCTCGGGACTAGAGCAGTTCTTC. Its translation is CASSSGLEQFF.

The chain couples TRBV3-1 (or the pseudogene TRBV3-2) to TRBJ2-3, with 8 bases that match TRBD2. In germline, CDR1 is LGHDT, CDR2 YNNKEL (reference sequence). Trimming at V came to 3 bases and at J to 2 bases, leaving 4 bases not matched to a gene. The CDR3 sequence is 15 residues long. CDR3 bases: TGTGCCAGCAGCCACGCTAGCGGGTACACAGATACGCAGTATTTT. Translation: CASSHASGYTDTQYF.

Only a few counts were recorded for this clone. The CDR3, as DNA: TGTGCCAGCAGTTTATTGCCCAGGGGAAATTCACCCCTCCACTTT. The encoded protein is CASSLLPRGNSPLHF. This chain connects TRBV27 to TRBJ1-6, with D tentatively TRBD1 (6 bases). V lost 1 base and J 7 bases, leaving 11 bases between the germline ends. This CDR3 has 15 amino acids. The germline CDR1 and CDR2 sequences are MNHEY and SMNVEV (reference sequence).

The chain employs TRBV30 and TRBJ2-5, with D perhaps TRBD1 (6 bases). This CDR3 has 17 amino acids. Trimming removed 2 bases from V and 2 bases from J, with 21 bases in between. CDR1 and CDR2 from the germline V gene are GTSNPN and SVGIG (reference sequence). In DNA, the CDR3 is TGTGCCTGGAGTCTCTACGCGGGCGGGCAGGGGCAAGAGACCCAGTACTTC. The encoded protein is CAWSLYAGGQGQETQYF.

The chain couples TRBV2 to TRBJ2-7; the match to TRBD2 covers 8 bases. Trimming cost V 6 bases and J 0 bases; bases outside gene matches: 4. Germline CDR1 is SNHLY and CDR2 is FYNNEI. CDR3 length: 14 amino acids. CDR3 nucleotide sequence: TGTGCCAGCAGGGGGCGGGGGGCCTCCTACGAGCAGTACGTC. This translates into CASRGRGASYEQYV.

V and J are TRBV7-9 and TRBJ1-3; the D gene is possibly TRBD1 (6 bases). Trimming removed 1 base at V and 4 bases at J, with 14 bases between. Looked up from germline, CDR1 is SEHNR and CDR2 is FQNEAQ (reference sequence). CDR3 length: 16 amino acids. In DNA form, the CDR3 reads TGTGCCAGCAGCTTAGAAGCAGGGGACTACGGAAACACCATATATTTT. This sequence encodes CASSLEAGDYGNTIYF.

The genes are TRBV7-9 and TRBJ2-7; possible D gene TRBD2, 5 bases. V was shortened by 0 bases and J by 2 bases, with 14 bases between the two germline ends. Germline V gene lookup returns CDR1 SEHNR and CDR2 FQNEAQ (reference sequence). The CDR3 has 16 residues. DNA of the CDR3: TGTGCCAGCAGCTTAGCGATTGGCGGGTTACCCTACGAGCAGTACTTC. As protein: CASSLAIGGLPYEQYF. The whole variable domain, remainder taken from reference TRBV7-9 and TRBJ2-7, is DTGVSQNPRHKITKRGQNVTFRCDPISEHNRLYWYRQTLGQGPEFLTYFQNEAQLEKSRLLSDRFSAERPKGSFSTLEIQRTEQGDSAMYLCASSLAIGGLPYEQYFGPGTRLTVT.

This clone showed up just a few times. The V call is TRBV29-1, the J call TRBJ1-2, with TRBD1 identical over 8 bases. Germline V gives CDR1 SQVTM, CDR2 ANQGSEA. J gave up 3 bases and V 7 bases, and 4 bases lay outside the gene matches. The CDR3 contains 12 residues. Here the CDR3 reads CSGAQGDYGYTF. The CDR3 bases are TGCAGCGGGGCACAGGGGGACTATGGCTACACCTTC.

The chain uses TRBV27 and TRBJ1-2, with TRBD1 matching over 7 bases. Trimming cost V 2 bases and J 8 bases; bases outside gene matches: 17. The CDR3 spans 17 residues. Germline V gene lookup returns CDR1 MNHEY and CDR2 SMNVEV (reference sequence). In nucleotides, the CDR3 is TGTGCCAGCAGTTTAACAACGTTTGTCGGGACAGTGGGGGGCTACACCTTC. The encoded protein is CASSLTTFVGTVGGYTF.

The rearrangement links TRBV27 to TRBJ1-2; a possible D gene is TRBD1 (5 bases). CDR3 length: 15 amino acids. Germline CDR1 MNHEY, CDR2 SMNVEV (reference sequence). The V and J ends lost 3 bases and 4 bases respectively, with 15 bases between them. The CDR3 sequence is CASSFDGGTGYGYTF. The DNA for the CDR3 is TGTGCCAGCAGTTTCGATGGGGGGACTGGCTATGGCTACACCTTC.

This chain links TRBV13 with TRBJ2-2, with 12 bases aligning to TRBD2. The junction had 4 bases not matched to a gene; V was cut back by 4 bases and J by 4 bases. Germline CDR1 and CDR2: PRHDT and FYEKMQ (reference sequence). This CDR3 has 16 amino acids. The CDR3 is CASSSRLAGVTGELFF. As DNA, the CDR3 is TGTGCCAGCAGCTCCCGACTAGCGGGAGTCACCGGGGAGCTGTTTTTT.

V and J are TRBV27 and TRBJ2-5; D is perhaps TRBD1 (6 bases). CDR1 and CDR2 from the germline V gene are MNHEY and SMNVEV (reference sequence). Trimming took off 2 bases at V and 4 bases at J, with 14 bases between the two ends. The CDR3 is 15 amino acids. CDR3 coding DNA: TGTGCCAGCAGTTTAAGGGCAGGGGTATCAGAGACCCAGTACTTC. It codes for CASSLRAGVSETQYF.

This clone was counted between two and nine times. The chain is built from TRBV20-1 and TRBJ2-3; D is undetermined. The germline V and J ends were trimmed by 6 bases and 0 bases, with 7 bases remaining between them. This CDR3 has 12 residues. Germline assignment: CDR1 DFQATT and CDR2 SNEGSKA (reference sequence). As DNA, the CDR3 is TGCAGTGCAAGTCTTAGCACAGATACGCAGTATTTT. Translation gives CSASLSTDTQYF.

The rearrangement uses TRBV10-3 and TRBJ2-7, with a weak D call TRBD1 (5 bases). Trimming cost V 3 bases and J 3 bases, with 12 bases left between them. This CDR3 comprises 14 residues. Germline V gene data show CDR1 as ENHRY and CDR2 as SYGVKD. The CDR3 spells CAISDRSDSYEQYF. The CDR3 DNA follows: TGTGCCATCAGTGACCGGTCAGACAGCTACGAGCAGTACTTC.

The chain uses TRBV19 and TRBJ2-1; 10 bases map to TRBD2. Germline V gives CDR1 LNHDA, CDR2 SQIVND (reference sequence). V lost 5 bases to trimming and J lost 9 bases; unmatched junction nucleotides: 7. The CDR3 has 14 amino acids. The CDR3 spells CASSSSGRATEQFF. The CDR3 coding sequence is TGTGCCAGTAGTTCGAGCGGGAGGGCCACTGAGCAGTTCTTC.

V usage is TRBV9 and J usage is TRBJ2-7, with no clear D. This CDR3 comprises 14 residues. The germline gives CDR1 SGDLS, CDR2 YYNGEE. V was cut by 0 bases and J by 0 bases, with 7 bases left in between. CDR3 in amino acids: CASSVDPGSYEQYF. Written as DNA, the CDR3 is TGTGCCAGCAGCGTAGACCCGGGCTCCTACGAGCAGTACTTC.

The chain recombines TRBV15 with TRBJ2-1; 11 nucleotides align to TRBD2. The CDR3 loop spans 17 amino acids. Per germline, CDR1 LNHNV and CDR2 YYDKDF (reference sequence). V shed 0 bases and J 7 bases; nucleotides not matched to a gene: 8. The CDR3 coding sequence is TGTGCCACCAGCAGAGATCGAACTAGCGGGAGCTGGAATGAGCAGTTCTTC. Translating gives CATSRDRTSGSWNEQFF.

In this sample, this clone turned up once. The chain is built from TRBV7-9 and TRBJ1-4; tentative D call: TRBD1 (5 bases). Trimming took off 10 bases at V and 1 base at J, with 7 bases between the two ends. Germline-derived CDR1 and CDR2 are SEHNR and FQNEAQ (reference sequence). The length of the CDR3 is 12 residues. This CDR3 is CATGGTNEKLFF. CDR3 sequence (DNA): TGTGCCACCGGGGGAACTAATGAAAAACTGTTTTTT.

CDR3 coding DNA: TGTGCCAGCAGCTCCGGGACAGGGACTTTTGGCTACACCTTC. It translates to CASSSGTGTFGYTF. J is TRBJ1-2 and V is TRBV11-2, with TRBD1 matching 9 bases. Germline V gives CDR1 SGHAT, CDR2 FQNNGV. The CDR3 has 14 residues. With V trimmed by 4 bases and J by 7 bases, 7 bases remained unmatched.

This clone was picked up one time. The chain uses TRBV2 and TRBJ1-5; 10 nucleotides align to TRBD1. This CDR3 has 16 amino acids. J was trimmed by 4 bases and V by 5 bases; bases with no gene match: 8. Germline V CDR1 and CDR2: SNHLY, FYNNEI. The CDR3 loop is CASSSGTGVANQPQHF. In DNA form, the CDR3 reads TGTGCCAGCAGTTCCGGGACAGGGGTAGCAAATCAGCCCCAGCATTTT.